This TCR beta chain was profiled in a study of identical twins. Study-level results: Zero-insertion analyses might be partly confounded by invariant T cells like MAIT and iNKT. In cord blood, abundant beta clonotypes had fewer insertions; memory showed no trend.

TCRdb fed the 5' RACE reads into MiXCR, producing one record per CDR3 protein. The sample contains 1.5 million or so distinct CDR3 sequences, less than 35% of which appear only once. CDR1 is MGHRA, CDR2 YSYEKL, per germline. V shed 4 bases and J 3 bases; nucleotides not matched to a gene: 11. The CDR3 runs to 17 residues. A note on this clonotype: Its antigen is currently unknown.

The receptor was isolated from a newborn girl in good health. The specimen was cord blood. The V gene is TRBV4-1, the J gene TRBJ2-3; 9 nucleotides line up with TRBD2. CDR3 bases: TGCGCCAGCAGCCCCTCGGGACTAGCCTTGGTTACAGATACGCAGTATTTT. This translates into CASSPSGLALVTDTQYF.